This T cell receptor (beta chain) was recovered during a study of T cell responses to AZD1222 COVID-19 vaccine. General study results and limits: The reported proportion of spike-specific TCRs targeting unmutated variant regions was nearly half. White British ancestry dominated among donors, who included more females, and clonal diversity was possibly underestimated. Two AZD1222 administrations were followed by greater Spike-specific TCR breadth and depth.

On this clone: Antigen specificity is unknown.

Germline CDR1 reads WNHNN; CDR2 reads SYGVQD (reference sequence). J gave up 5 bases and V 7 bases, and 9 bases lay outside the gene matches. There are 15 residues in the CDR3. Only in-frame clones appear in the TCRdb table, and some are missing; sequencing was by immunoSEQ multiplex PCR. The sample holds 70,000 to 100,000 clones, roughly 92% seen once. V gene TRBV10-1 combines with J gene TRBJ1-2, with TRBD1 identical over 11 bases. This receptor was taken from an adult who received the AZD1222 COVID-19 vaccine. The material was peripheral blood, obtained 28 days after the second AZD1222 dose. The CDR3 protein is CASTQGQGAQYGYTF. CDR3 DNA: TGCGCCAGCACACAAGGACAGGGGGCACAGTATGGCTACACCTTC.